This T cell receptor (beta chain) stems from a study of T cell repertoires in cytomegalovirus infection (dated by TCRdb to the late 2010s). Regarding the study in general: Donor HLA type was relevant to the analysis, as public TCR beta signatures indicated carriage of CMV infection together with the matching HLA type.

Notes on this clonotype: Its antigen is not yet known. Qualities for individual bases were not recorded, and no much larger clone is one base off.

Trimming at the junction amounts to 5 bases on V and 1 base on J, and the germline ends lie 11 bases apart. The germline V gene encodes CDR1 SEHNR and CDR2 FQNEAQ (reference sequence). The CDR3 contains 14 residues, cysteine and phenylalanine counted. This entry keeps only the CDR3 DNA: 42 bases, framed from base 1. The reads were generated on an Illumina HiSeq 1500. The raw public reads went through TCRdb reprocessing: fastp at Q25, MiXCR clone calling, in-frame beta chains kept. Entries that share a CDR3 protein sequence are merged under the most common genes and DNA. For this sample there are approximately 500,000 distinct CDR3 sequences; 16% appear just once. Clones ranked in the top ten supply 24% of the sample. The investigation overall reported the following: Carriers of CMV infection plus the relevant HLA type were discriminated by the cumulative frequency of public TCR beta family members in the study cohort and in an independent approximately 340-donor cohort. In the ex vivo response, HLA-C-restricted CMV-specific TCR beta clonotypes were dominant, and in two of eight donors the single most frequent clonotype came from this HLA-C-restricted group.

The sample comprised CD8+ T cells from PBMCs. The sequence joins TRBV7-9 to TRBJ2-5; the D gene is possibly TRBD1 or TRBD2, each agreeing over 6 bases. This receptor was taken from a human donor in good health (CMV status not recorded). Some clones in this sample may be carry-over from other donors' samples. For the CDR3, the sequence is CASSPKGGQETQYF. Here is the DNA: TGTGCCAGCAGCCCCAAGGGGGGCCAAGAGACCCAGTACTTC.